The 6 T cell receptor beta chains listed next were all sequenced from one sample in a study of post-analysis software for immune sequencing data. General study points: Relative to controls, patients had 4 or 5 TRBV segments at higher frequency, with TRBV5-6, TRBV5-1 and TRBV20-1 among these.

Libraries were made from TCR beta cDNA, and they carried unique molecular identifiers. TCRdb reprocessed the PCR reads via MiXCR and lists one record per CDR3 protein. The data hold almost 700,000 distinct CDR3 sequences, with around 64% observed a single time. What these receptors recognize is not known. The sample taken for sequencing was blood. The receptors come from a girl aged 2 to 10 with multiple sclerosis.

This clonotype was detected only a few times. The chain combines TRBV7-2 with TRBJ2-1, with 8 bases fitting TRBD1. V lost 1 base to trimming and J lost 9 bases; unmatched junction nucleotides: 8. Germline V gene lookup returns CDR1 SGHTA and CDR2 FQGNSA. The CDR3 runs to 15 residues. CDR3 amino acids: CASSLGRGQLGEQFF. For the CDR3, the DNA is TGTGCCAGCAGCTTAGGCAGGGGGCAATTAGGTGAGCAGTTCTTC. Based on the CDR3 plus reference TRBV7-2 and TRBJ2-1, the full variable domain is GAGVSQSPSNKVTEKGKDVELRCDPISGHTALYWYRQSLGQGLEFLIYFQGNSAPDKSGLPSDRFSAERTGGSVSTLTIQRTQQEDSAVYLCASSLGRGQLGEQFFGPGTRLTVL.

This clonotype was detected a few times. The CDR3 region has the DNA TGTGCCAGCAGTCCGAGGAAACTAGCGGGGGGACTCCAAGAGACCCAGTACTTC. It translates to CASSPRKLAGGLQETQYF. The genes are TRBV6-1 and TRBJ2-5; 12 bases fit TRBD2. The CDR3 has 18 residues. CDR1 and CDR2 (germline): MNHNS, SASEGT. V shed 5 bases, J shed 1 base, and the junction held 11 bases outside the gene matches.

The chain is built from TRBV3-1 and TRBJ2-1; 8 bases fit TRBD1. CDR1 LGHDT and CDR2 YNNKEL come from the germline V gene (reference sequence). J gave up 8 bases and V 3 bases, and 6 bases lay outside the gene matches. This CDR3 is built from 14 residues. CDR3 nucleotides: TGTGCCAGCAGCCAGGGACAGGTGGACCATGAGCAGTTCTTC. Its translation: CASSQGQVDHEQFF.

The rearrangement links TRBV10-3 to TRBJ1-1; D call uncertain. The CDR3 contains 12 residues. Germline CDR1 is ENHRY and CDR2 is SYGVKD. V lost 0 bases, J lost 4 bases, and 3 bases lay in between. In DNA form, the CDR3 reads TGTGCCATCAGTGAGTCAGGCACTGAAGCTTTCTTT. Amino acid sequence: CAISESGTEAFF.

This chain connects TRBV11-2 to TRBJ2-1, with TRBD2 matching over 9 bases. The trim removed 4 bases at V and 6 bases at J, leaving 7 bases unmatched. Germline assignment: CDR1 SGHAT and CDR2 FQNNGV. This CDR3 comprises 15 residues. CDR3 amino acids: CASSWGLAGRNEQFF. The CDR3 region has the DNA TGTGCCAGCAGCTGGGGGCTAGCGGGACGCAATGAGCAGTTCTTC.

The chain uses TRBV13 and TRBJ2-5, with 11 bases lining up with TRBD2. The J call may be faulty, since TRBJ2-7 better matches the DNA end. The CDR3 has 18 residues. Germline V CDR1 and CDR2: PRHDT, FYEKMQ (reference sequence). The CDR3 bases are TGTGCCAGCAGCTCAATTACCCCTAGCGGGAGGACCTCCTACGAGCAGTACTTC. Its protein is CASSSITPSGRTSYEQYF.